The 26 T cell receptor beta chains listed next were all sequenced from one sample in a study of human T cells and chemical hapten exposure. TCRdb redid the calling of the RACE reads with MiXCR, one entry per CDR3 protein. The sample includes 34,000 or so distinct CDR3 sequences, 10% of them seen just once. Time point denoted: pre-sensitization, week 0. Described treatment: therapeutic diphenylcyclopropenone sensitization with weekly scalp DPC. Total RNA came from unfractionated whole blood. Material: whole blood, obtained in connection with sensitization to the hapten diphenylcyclopropenone (DPC). The receptors shown here come from a man aged 45-60 years with alopecia areata. Some clones in this sample may be carry-over from other donors' samples.

V usage is TRBV28 and J usage is TRBJ1-3; D uncertain. CDR3 size: 14 residues. The germline V and J ends were trimmed by 7 bases and 4 bases, with 14 bases remaining between them. Germline values: CDR1 MDHEN, CDR2 SYDVKM. CDR3 residues: CASTRPTEGNTIYF. CDR3 coding DNA: TGTGCCAGCACCCGACCTACCGAGGGAAACACCATATATTTT.

The chain recombines TRBV29-1 with TRBJ2-1, with 7 bases lining up with TRBD1. The germline V gene encodes CDR1 SQVTM and CDR2 ANQGSEA. Unmatched junction bases numbered 7, after V lost 6 bases and J lost 8 bases. The CDR3 is 12 amino acids. This CDR3 reads CSVLQGVDEQFF. The CDR3 DNA reads TGCAGCGTGCTCCAGGGGGTCGATGAGCAGTTCTTC.

At least ten counts were recorded for this clonotype. J is TRBJ2-7 and V is TRBV24-1, with TRBD2 identical over 10 bases. This CDR3 spans 13 amino acids. V lost 4 bases and J lost 7; bases outside the gene matches: 3. CDR1 is KGHDR and CDR2 is SFDVKD in the germline V gene. The CDR3 sequence is CATSDRTSGEQYF. The CDR3 bases are TGTGCCACCAGTGACAGGACTAGCGGAGAGCAGTACTTC.

This clonotype was seen only a few times. The chain uses TRBV14 and TRBJ1-6; no reliable D call. Trimming stripped 0 bases from V and 8 bases from J, with 11 bases between. Germline V gene lookup returns CDR1 SGHDN and CDR2 FVKESK. This CDR3 comprises 15 residues. In DNA, the CDR3 is TGTGCCAGCAGCCAAGATTTAGCCTTTCATTCACCCCTCCACTTT. Protein product: CASSQDLAFHSPLHF.

Only a few counts were recorded for this clonotype. The chain links TRBV3-1 to TRBJ1-5; D unresolved. Germline lookup yields CDR1 LGHDT and CDR2 YNNKEL (reference sequence). The CDR3 runs 16 residues. V lost 2 bases and J 3 bases, leaving 14 bases between the germline ends. The CDR3 loop reads CASSQQLYPSNQPQHF. DNA of the CDR3: TGTGCCAGCAGCCAACAACTTTACCCCTCCAATCAGCCCCAGCATTTT. The variable domain in full, completed from reference TRBV3-1 and TRBJ1-5, reads DTAVSQTPKYLVTQMGNDKSIKCEQNLGHDTMYWYKQDSKKFLKIMFSYNNKELIINETVPNRFSPKSPDKAHLNLHINSLELGDSAVYFCASSQQLYPSNQPQHFGDGTRLSIL.

This clonotype appeared many times. The V and J genes are TRBV5-1 and TRBJ2-3, with 7 bases aligning to TRBD2. The V gene's germline CDR1 is SGHRS and CDR2 YFSETQ. The CDR3 loop spans 14 amino acids. With V trimmed by 4 bases and J by 4 bases, 6 bases remained unmatched. DNA of the CDR3: TGCGCCAGCAGCAACCCGAGCGGGGCAGATACGCAGTATTTT. This gives the protein CASSNPSGADTQYF.

This clonotype was observed a handful of times. V gene TRBV7-9 combines with J gene TRBJ2-7; TRBD2 agrees at 7 bases. The trim removed 6 bases at V and 6 bases at J, leaving 11 bases unmatched. The CDR3 sequence is 14 residues long. Germline V lookup: CDR1 SEHNR, CDR2 FQNEAQ (reference sequence). In DNA, the CDR3 is TGTGCCAGCAGAAAAGACAGCGGGGTCGGCGAGCAGTACTTC. It is translated as CASRKDSGVGEQYF.

The chain is built from TRBV20-1 and TRBJ2-3, with 8 nucleotides matching TRBD2. The CDR3 extends over 15 amino acids. Germline CDR1 DFQATT, CDR2 SNEGSKA (reference sequence). The CDR3 sequence is CSPHREGLITDTQYF. As DNA, the CDR3 is TGCAGCCCTCACCGGGAGGGCCTCATCACAGATACGCAGTATTTT.

This clonotype came up many times. The chain carries TRBV27 and TRBJ2-7, with a weak D call TRBD1 (5 bases). V gave up 6 bases and J gave up 9 bases, with 18 bases separating them. The CDR3 spans 13 residues. CDR1 and CDR2 (germline): MNHEY, SMNVEV (reference sequence). The DNA for the CDR3 is TGTGCCAGCAGACGGCCAGGGAATGCGGTGCAGTACTTC. Encoded protein: CASRRPGNAVQYF.

This clonotype appeared many times. The chain is built from TRBV7-2 and TRBJ2-2; D ambiguous. The CDR3 extends over 11 amino acids. Between the trimmed V and J ends, which lost 1 base and 8 bases, there was a span of 2 bases. CDR1 is SGHTA, CDR2 FQGNSA, per germline. The DNA for the CDR3 is TGTGCCAGCAGCTTAGTGGGGGAGCTGTTTTTT. Its translation is CASSLVGELFF. The full variable domain, in which reference TRBV7-2 and TRBJ2-2 provide the parts outside the CDR3, is GAGVSQSPSNKVTEKGKDVELRCDPISGHTALYWYRQSLGQGLEFLIYFQGNSAPDKSGLPSDRFSAERTGGSVSTLTIQRTQQEDSAVYLCASSLVGELFFGEGSRLTVL.

The chain carries TRBV11-2 and TRBJ2-4; the D is unclear. Per the germline V gene, CDR1 is SGHAT and CDR2 is FQNNGV. The CDR3 is made up of 12 amino acids. Trimming took off 1 base at V and 7 bases at J, with 5 bases between the two ends. The CDR3 protein is CASSLVTNIQYF. The CDR3 nucleotides are TGTGCCAGCAGCTTAGTTACCAACATTCAGTACTTC.

At least ten counts were recorded for this clonotype. This chain joins TRBV30 and TRBJ2-2, with TRBD2 matching 11 bases. In germline, CDR1 is GTSNPN, CDR2 SVGIG (reference sequence). J gave up 6 bases and V 2 bases, and 5 bases lay outside the gene matches. CDR3 length equals 15 residues. The CDR3 sequence: CAWSLAGGPAGELFF. The CDR3 nucleotides read TGTGCCTGGAGTTTAGCGGGAGGGCCCGCCGGGGAGCTGTTTTTT.

At least ten counts were recorded for this clonotype. This chain links TRBV11-2 with TRBJ2-7; TRBD2 matches 12 bases. The V gene end was trimmed by 4 bases and the J gene end by 4 bases; junction bases not matched to a gene: 5. CDR1 SGHAT and CDR2 FQNNGV come from the germline V gene. The CDR3 spans 15 residues. The CDR3: CASSSTSGGRYEQYF. In DNA form, the CDR3 reads TGTGCCAGCAGCTCCACTAGCGGGGGGAGATACGAGCAGTACTTC. Full variable domain (remainder filled in from reference TRBV11-2 and TRBJ2-7): EAGVAQSPRYKIIEKRQSVAFWCNPISGHATLYWYQQILGQGPKLLIQFQNNGVVDDSQLPKDRFSAERLKGVDSTLKIQPAKLEDSAVYLCASSSTSGGRYEQYFGPGTRLTVT.

This clonotype has more than one count but fewer than ten. CDR3: CATSYRGQTYNEQFF. The CDR3 DNA reads as TGTGCCACCAGCTATAGGGGACAGACTTACAATGAGCAGTTCTTC. This rearrangement joins TRBV15 to TRBJ2-1, with TRBD1 matching 7 bases. Germline-derived CDR1 and CDR2 are LNHNV and YYDKDF (reference sequence). V was clipped by 5 bases and J by 4 bases; unmatched bases: 8. This CDR3 comprises 15 residues.

This clonotype was observed at least ten times. The chain is built from TRBV7-9 and TRBJ1-1, with 9 bases lining up with TRBD1. Trimming cost V 1 base and J 1 base; bases outside gene matches: 10. Germline CDR1 is SEHNR and CDR2 is FQNEAQ (reference sequence). This CDR3 spans 18 amino acids. In nucleotides, the CDR3 is TGTGCCAGCAGCTTAGGAAGGGACAGGGTTTTGACGAACACTGAAGCTTTCTTT. Residues: CASSLGRDRVLTNTEAFF.

This clonotype was seen ten or more times. The rearrangement joins TRBV5-1 to TRBJ1-1; 7 bases match TRBD1. The V and J ends lost 4 bases and 2 bases, in that order; junction bases with no gene match: 5. Germline CDR1 SGHRS, CDR2 YFSETQ. The CDR3 is 14 amino acids. In DNA form, the CDR3 reads TGCGCCAGCAGCCCCGGACAGGAAAACACTGAAGCTTTCTTT. It encodes CASSPGQENTEAFF.

This clonotype has ten or more counts. V is TRBV2 and J is TRBJ2-5; no clear D gene. From germline, CDR1 is SNHLY and CDR2 FYNNEI. V lost 6 bases and J 5 bases, leaving 13 bases between the germline ends. The CDR3 has 13 amino acids. CDR3 sequence (DNA): TGTGCCAGCAGCGAAACCCGAGGCGAGACCCAGTACTTC. This gives the protein CASSETRGETQYF.

This clonotype has at least ten counts. This chain links TRBV19 with TRBJ2-7; the D is unclear. The CDR3 consists of 12 residues. Trimming removed 8 bases at V and 0 bases at J, with 8 bases between. Germline CDR1 and CDR2: LNHDA and SQIVND (reference sequence). Here the CDR3 reads CASASTSYEQYF. Here the CDR3 DNA reads TGTGCCAGTGCCAGTACCTCCTACGAGCAGTACTTC.

This clonotype has at least ten counts. The rearrangement joins TRBV6-1 to TRBJ2-7; D is uncertain. The CDR3 sequence is 13 residues long. Trimming took off 2 bases at V and 4 bases at J, with 9 bases between the two ends. Per germline, CDR1 MNHNS and CDR2 SASEGT. The CDR3 DNA sequence: TGTGCCAGCAGTGAATGGGCGGAGTACGAGCAGTACTTC. Residues: CASSEWAEYEQYF.

This clonotype is medium-sized by share. The chain recombines TRBV6-4 with TRBJ2-3; TRBD2 aligns across 10 bases. The CDR3 contains 15 residues. CDR1 and CDR2 from the germline V gene are MRHNA and SNTAGT. Losses at the gene ends were 3 bases for V and 5 bases for J; bases not matched to a gene: 5. The CDR3 spells CASSERPSGRDTQYF. In DNA, the CDR3 is TGTGCCAGCAGTGAAAGGCCTAGCGGGAGAGATACGCAGTATTTT.

This chain joins TRBV7-2 and TRBJ2-7; D gene ambiguous. This CDR3 contains 12 residues. Germline V CDR1 and CDR2: SGHTA, FQGNSA. Trimming pared 1 base from V and 6 bases from J, leaving 7 bases between. The CDR3 spells CASSLVSSEQYF. The CDR3 DNA sequence: TGTGCCAGCAGCTTAGTAAGTTCCGAGCAGTACTTC.

The chain carries TRBV30 and TRBJ2-7; perhaps TRBD1 as D (5 bases). V lost 2 bases, J lost 0 bases, and 11 bases lay in between. Per germline, CDR1 GTSNPN and CDR2 SVGIG (reference sequence). The CDR3 length is 14 residues. The CDR3 DNA follows: TGTGCCTGGAGTACCGAGACAGCCTCCTACGAGCAGTACTTC. Translated, it gives CAWSTETASYEQYF.

This clonotype came up many times. The chain is built from TRBV12-3 or TRBV12-4 and TRBJ1-1; D is unclear. The CDR3 extends over 12 amino acids. V was shortened by 3 bases and J by 3 bases, with 5 bases between the two germline ends. The CDR3: CASSFSHTEAFF. For the CDR3, the DNA is TGTGCCAGCAGTTTTTCCCACACTGAAGCTTTCTTT.

In this sample, this clonotype turned up a few times. The rearrangement links TRBV9 to TRBJ2-5, with 7 bases aligning to TRBD1. This CDR3 contains 16 residues. Looked up from germline, CDR1 is SGDLS and CDR2 is YYNGEE. The V and J ends lost 0 bases and 1 base, in that order; junction bases with no gene match: 6. The CDR3 loop reads CASSVGGRGTQETQYF. DNA for the CDR3: TGTGCCAGCAGCGTAGGAGGCAGGGGGACCCAAGAGACCCAGTACTTC.

This clonotype was seen a few times. The gene calls are TRBV5-1 and TRBJ2-7, with D unresolved. The CDR3 spans 13 residues. Trimming pared 4 bases from V and 1 base from J, leaving 9 bases between. From germline, CDR1 is SGHRS and CDR2 YFSETQ. The CDR3 nucleotides are TGCGCCAGCAGCGCAGAGCAGTCCTACGAGCAGTACTTC. Its translation: CASSAEQSYEQYF.

This clonotype has ten or more counts. The V gene is TRBV5-1, the J gene TRBJ1-1, with D possibly matching TRBD1 (6 bases). The CDR3 has 13 amino acids. Per germline, CDR1 SGHRS and CDR2 YFSETQ. The germline V and J ends were trimmed by 7 bases and 4 bases, with 14 bases remaining between them. The CDR3 bases are TGCGCCAGCGGAGGGGGTACCGGCACTGAAGCTTTCTTT. Translation gives CASGGGTGTEAFF.